Presented here are 3 T cell receptor beta chains from one specimen sequenced in a study of cytomegalovirus exposure and HLA in healthy donors (TCRdb year 2017). Library construction relied on the immunoSEQ multiplex PCR assay. The multiplex PCR relied on a mix of 60 forward primers for TCR Vbeta segments and 13 reverse primers for TCR Jbeta segments. The immuneACCESS repertoire file appears here via TCRdb, limited to in-frame rearrangements. These files lack a portion of the clones; in checked studies, under half of the deficit traces to unresolved V genes, and the cause of the others is not known. Across this sample there are over 65,000 clones, with about 76% seen only once. The ten largest clones add up to roughly 14% of the sample. Sequencing was done on a sample of PBMCs. The receptors come from a woman aged 40 to 50 in good health and CMV-seropositive.

This clone was seen only once. This chain links TRBV16 with TRBJ1-2, with 7 bases lining up with TRBD1. Germline V lookup: CDR1 KGHSY, CDR2 FQNENV. The CDR3 loop spans 17 amino acids. The V segment lost 2 bases and the J segment 6 bases; nucleotides outside the gene matches: 15. The CDR3 here is CASSQIMGFGGGDGYTF. The CDR3 DNA reads TGTGCCAGCAGCCAAATTATGGGTTTTGGAGGGGGCGATGGCTACACCTTC.

This clone was found a few times. The V gene is TRBV5-6, the J gene TRBJ2-7; D is possibly TRBD2 (5 bases). The CDR3 contains 12 residues. Trimming removed 7 bases at V and 5 bases at J, with 13 bases between. Germline lookup yields CDR1 SGHDT and CDR2 YYEEEE. CDR3 DNA: TGTGCCAGCCGAGAGGGATCCCACGAGCAGTACTTC. Translated, it gives CASREGSHEQYF.

This chain connects TRBV9 to TRBJ2-7; D gene uncertain. The CDR3 is 16 amino acids. Trimming removed 0 bases at V and 3 bases at J, with 16 bases between. Germline lookup yields CDR1 SGDLS and CDR2 YYNGEE. Here the CDR3 reads CASSVGATDAYYEQYF. CDR3 coding DNA: TGTGCCAGCAGCGTAGGAGCCACAGATGCCTACTACGAGCAGTACTTC. The variable domain in full, with the rest retrieved from reference TRBV9 and TRBJ2-7, is DSGVTQTPKHLITATGQRVTLRCSPRSGDLSVYWYQQSLDQGLQFLIQYYNGEERAKGNILERFSAQQFPDLHSELNLSSLELGDSALYFCASSVGATDAYYEQYFGPGTRLTVT.